The 12 T cell receptor beta chains below all came from one sample that was sequenced in a study of blood T cells in healthy people across ages. The authors ran a second PCR of about 6 to 11 cycles using a sample-barcoded 5' primer and a J-beta primer mix. TCRdb re-derived calls from the 5' RACE reads in MiXCR, one entry per CDR3 protein. Of 750,000 to 1,000,000 distinct CDR3 sequences listed, almost 30% are singletons. The same sample was also used in a study of T cells of mothers and their children.

Material for sequencing was blood. These receptors all come from a woman aged 40 to 50 in good health.

This clonotype was counted a single time. At one end, the junction sequence differs from germline, possibly due to a read error. V is TRBV28 and J is TRBJ2-1; D not certain. The CDR3 runs to 13 residues. Germline assignment: CDR1 MDHEN and CDR2 SYDVKM. CDR3 coding DNA: TGTGCCGGCAGTTTATTAGGGCGGCAATCCGGGTTCTTC. Protein sequence: CAGSLLGRQSGFF.

The J gene is TRBJ2-2, the V gene TRBV5-5; no reliable D call. The CDR3 loop spans 15 amino acids. V was shortened by 0 bases and J by 0 bases, with 6 bases between the two germline ends. The germline V gene encodes CDR1 SGHKS and CDR2 YYEKEE (reference sequence). CDR3 protein: CASSLVHTNTGELFF. DNA for the CDR3: TGTGCCAGCAGCTTGGTGCACACGAACACCGGGGAGCTGTTTTTT.

The chain uses TRBV28 and TRBJ1-6; no clear D gene. This CDR3 is 16 amino acids long. The germline gives CDR1 MDHEN, CDR2 SYDVKM. Trimming pared 4 bases from V and 2 bases from J, leaving 12 bases between. The CDR3: CASSSVSSAYNSPLHF. The CDR3 coding sequence is TGTGCCAGCAGTTCGGTTTCGAGCGCCTATAATTCACCCCTCCACTTT.

This clonotype was seen only a few times. V and J are TRBV29-1 and TRBJ2-1; D is tentatively TRBD1 or TRBD2 (6 bases each). With 4 bases removed from V and 7 bases from J, the gap between germline ends came to 8 bases. Germline CDR1 SQVTM, CDR2 ANQGSEA. The CDR3 loop spans 11 amino acids. The CDR3 sequence is CSVVGGNEQFF. Written as DNA, the CDR3 is TGCAGCGTTGTAGGGGGGAATGAGCAGTTCTTC.

V usage is TRBV28 and J usage is TRBJ2-3; TRBD1 is a possible D gene (6 bases). Germline V gene data show CDR1 as MDHEN and CDR2 as SYDVKM. The ends were cut back, 5 bases at V and 3 bases at J, with 18 bases in the middle. CDR3 length: 16 residues. The CDR3 loop is CASSTAWGRSTDTQYF. The CDR3 DNA is TGTGCCAGCAGTACCGCCTGGGGGCGGTCGACAGATACGCAGTATTTT.

Comment on this clonotype: A much larger clone lies a single base off, so this may be a read error. The rearrangement joins TRBV6-5 to TRBJ2-5, with 7 bases that match TRBD1. After removal of 6 bases from V and 5 bases from J, the junction contained 9 bases not matched to a gene. The CDR3 extends over 14 amino acids. The germline V gene encodes CDR1 MNHEY and CDR2 SVGAGI. CDR3 DNA sequence: TGTGCCAGCAGGGCCCAGGGGGTTGGGGAGACCCAGTACTTC. It specifies CASRAQGVGETQYF.

This clonotype has at least ten counts. The V call is TRBV7-2, the J call TRBJ2-4; a possible D gene is TRBD1 (6 bases). V was pared by 5 bases and J by 5 bases, with 13 bases between. Germline values: CDR1 SGHTA, CDR2 FQGNSA. The CDR3 is 14 residues long. Written as DNA, the CDR3 is TGTGCCAGCAGCGACGGGACACACCAAAACATTCAGTACTTC. Amino acid sequence: CASSDGTHQNIQYF. The entire variable domain, with the rest obtained from reference TRBV7-2 and TRBJ2-4, is as follows: GAGVSQSPSNKVTEKGKDVELRCDPISGHTALYWYRQSLGQGLEFLIYFQGNSAPDKSGLPSDRFSAERTGGSVSTLTIQRTQQEDSAVYLCASSDGTHQNIQYFGAGTRLSVL.

This chain joins TRBV10-3 and TRBJ2-3, with D perhaps matching TRBD1 (5 bases). This CDR3 comprises 14 residues. Per the germline V gene, CDR1 is ENHRY and CDR2 is SYGVKD. The germline V and J ends were trimmed by 3 bases and 3 bases, with 10 bases remaining between them. Written as DNA, the CDR3 is TGTGCCATCAGTGACACGACAGAGACAGATACGCAGTATTTT. Protein product: CAISDTTETDTQYF.

At least ten counts were recorded for this clonotype. V and J are TRBV20-1 and TRBJ1-2; D might be TRBD1 (5 bases). V was pared by 6 bases and J by 8 bases, with 28 bases between. Germline V lookup: CDR1 DFQATT, CDR2 SNEGSKA (reference sequence). CDR3 length equals 16 residues. CDR3 amino acids: CSAVPGREGPAQGYTF. CDR3 coding DNA: TGCAGTGCCGTCCCGGGACGGGAGGGGCCTGCGCAGGGCTACACCTTC.

This clonotype was picked up a small number of times. The rearrangement joins TRBV6-4 to TRBJ2-1; 7 positions agree with TRBD1. CDR1 is MRHNA, CDR2 SNTAGT, per germline. V gave up 5 bases and J gave up 10 bases; unmatched junction bases: 8. The CDR3 is 13 residues long. The CDR3 nucleotides read TGTGCCAGCAGTACAGGGGACGGGAACGAGCAGTTCTTC. Translated, it gives CASSTGDGNEQFF.

The chain carries TRBV15 and TRBJ1-4; D is possibly TRBD1 (6 bases). Germline CDR1 and CDR2: LNHNV and YYDKDF (reference sequence). Trimming pared 5 bases from V and 8 bases from J, leaving 18 bases between. The CDR3 runs to 15 residues. This chain's CDR3 is CATSGPQGQWEKLFF. The CDR3 DNA reads as TGTGCCACCAGCGGACCCCAGGGGCAATGGGAAAAACTGTTTTTT. The full variable domain, with the rest looked up from reference TRBV15 and TRBJ1-4, is DAMVIQNPRYQVTQFGKPVTLSCSQTLNHNVMYWYQQKSSQAPKLLFHYYDKDFNNEADTPDNFQSRRPNTSFCFLDIRSPGLGDTAMYLCATSGPQGQWEKLFFGSGTQLSVL.

This clonotype was found many times. V gene TRBV7-2 combines with J gene TRBJ2-7, with D maybe TRBD1 (6 bases). The germline CDR1 and CDR2 sequences are SGHTA and FQGNSA. Trimming stripped 5 bases from V and 4 bases from J, with 15 bases between. The CDR3 is 14 residues long. The CDR3 sequence is CASSPTLTGYEQYF. The CDR3 DNA follows: TGTGCCAGCAGCCCGACATTGACAGGTTACGAGCAGTACTTC.